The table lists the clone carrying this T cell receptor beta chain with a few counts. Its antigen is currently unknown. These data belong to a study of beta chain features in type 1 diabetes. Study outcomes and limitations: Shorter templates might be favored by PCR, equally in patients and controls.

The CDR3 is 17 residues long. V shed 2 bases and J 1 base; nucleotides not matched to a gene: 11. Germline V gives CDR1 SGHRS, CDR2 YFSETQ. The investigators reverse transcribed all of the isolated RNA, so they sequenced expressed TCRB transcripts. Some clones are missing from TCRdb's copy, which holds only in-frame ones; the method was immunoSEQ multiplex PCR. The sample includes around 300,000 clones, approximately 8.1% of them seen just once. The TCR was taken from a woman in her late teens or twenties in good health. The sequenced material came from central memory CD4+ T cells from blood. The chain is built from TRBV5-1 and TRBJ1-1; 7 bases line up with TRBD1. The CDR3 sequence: CASSFGNRGIRNTEAFF. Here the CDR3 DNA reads TGCGCCAGCAGCTTCGGGAACAGGGGAATTAGGAACACTGAAGCTTTCTTT. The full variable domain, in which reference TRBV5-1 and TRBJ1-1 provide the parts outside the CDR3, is KAGVTQTPRYLIKTRGQQVTLSCSPISGHRSVSWYQQTPGQGLQFLFEYFSETQRNKGNFPGRFSGRQFSNSRSEMNVSTLELGDSALYLCASSFGNRGIRNTEAFFGQGTRLTVV.